What follows is one T cell receptor beta chain and its context. Its antigen is unknown. These data come from a study of cytomegalovirus exposure and HLA in healthy donors. Study-level results: While the bulk of TCR sequences proved rare, some public TCRs turned up in many donors. Reportedly, TCR beta sequences accurately predicted HLA-A and HLA-B alleles in most subjects. The study put 150 to 200 TCR beta chains on its list as cytomegalovirus-associated.

The PCR employed 60 Vbeta primers together with 13 Jbeta primers. Using immunoSEQ multiplex PCR, the repertoire was profiled, and TCRdb retains in-frame clones only, with some absent. The sample holds 86,000 or so clones, 70% to 80% seen once. The CDR3 totals 15 residues. V lost 2 bases, J lost 4 bases, and 7 bases stayed unmatched. The germline gives CDR1 SGHAT, CDR2 FQNNGV. This chain uses TRBV11-2 with TRBJ1-2; TRBD1 agrees at 7 bases. What was sequenced was PBMCs. The sequence was obtained from a woman aged 40 to 50 in good health and CMV-seropositive. The CDR3 loop reads CASSLIGQAFYGYTF. The CDR3 nucleotides read TGTGCCAGCAGCTTAATCGGACAGGCCTTCTATGGCTACACCTTC.